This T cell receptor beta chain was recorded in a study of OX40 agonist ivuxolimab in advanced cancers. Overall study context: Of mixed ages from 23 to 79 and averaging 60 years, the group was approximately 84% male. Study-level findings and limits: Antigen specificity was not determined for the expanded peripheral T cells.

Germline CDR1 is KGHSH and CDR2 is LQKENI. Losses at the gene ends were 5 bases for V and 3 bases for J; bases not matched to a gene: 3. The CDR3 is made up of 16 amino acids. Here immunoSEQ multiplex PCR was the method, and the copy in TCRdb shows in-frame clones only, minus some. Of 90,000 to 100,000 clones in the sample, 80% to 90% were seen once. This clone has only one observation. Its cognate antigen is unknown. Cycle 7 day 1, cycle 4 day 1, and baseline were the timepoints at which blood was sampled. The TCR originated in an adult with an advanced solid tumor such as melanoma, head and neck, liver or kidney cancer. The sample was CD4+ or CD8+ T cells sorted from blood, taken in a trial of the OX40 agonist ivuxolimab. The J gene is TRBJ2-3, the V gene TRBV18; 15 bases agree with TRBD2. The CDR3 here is CASSSGLAGGTDTQYF. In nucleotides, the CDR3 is TGTGCCAGCTCATCGGGACTAGCGGGGGGAACAGATACGCAGTATTTT. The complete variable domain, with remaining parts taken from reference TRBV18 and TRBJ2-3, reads NAGVMQNPRHLVRRRGQEARLRCSPMKGHSHVYWYRQLPEEGLKFMVYLQKENIIDESGMPKERFSAEFPKEGPSILRIQQVVRGDSAAYFCASSSGLAGGTDTQYFGPGTRLTVL.